A single sample is the source of the 32 T cell receptor beta chains below, sequenced in a study of blood T cell repertoires in COVID-19. This table comes from immunoSEQ multiplex PCR, and its TCRdb copy is limited to in-frame clones, with some not included. The sample lists about 160,000 clones, around 80% occurring once. Sequenced: PBMCs or T cells enriched from blood (not recorded which). The source of these receptors is a woman aged 55-70 years who had recovered from COVID-19.

This rearrangement joins TRBV5-4 to TRBJ2-3; 10 positions agree with TRBD2. Germline loops: CDR1 SGHNT, CDR2 YYREEE (reference sequence). The CDR3 length is 16 residues. The V gene end was trimmed by 5 bases and the J gene end by 3 bases; junction bases not matched to a gene: 9. The CDR3 is CASRVSGGAGTDTQYF. In nucleotides, the CDR3 is TGTGCCAGCAGGGTGAGCGGGGGGGCCGGGACAGATACGCAGTATTTT.

J is TRBJ2-2 and V is TRBV9; a possible D gene is TRBD1 (6 bases). CDR3 size: 14 residues. V shed 4 bases and J shed 7 bases, with 14 bases lying between them. Per the germline V gene, CDR1 is SGDLS and CDR2 is YYNGEE. The CDR3, as DNA: TGTGCCAGCAGCTTCCCAGGGGTAGGCGGGGAGCTGTTTTTT. Protein: CASSFPGVGGELFF.

V gene TRBV9 combines with J gene TRBJ1-5, with a possible D match to TRBD1 (6 bases). Per the germline V gene, CDR1 is SGDLS and CDR2 is YYNGEE. CDR3 length: 13 amino acids. V shed 5 bases and J shed 6 bases, with 12 bases lying between them. The DNA of the CDR3 is TGTGCCAGCAGTACAGGGTCGACTCAGCCCCAGCATTTT. Protein: CASSTGSTQPQHF.

The chain employs TRBV11-2 and TRBJ1-2, with 8 bases identical to TRBD1. From germline, CDR1 is SGHAT and CDR2 FQNNGV. The CDR3 consists of 15 residues. Trimming cost V 6 bases and J 6 bases; bases outside gene matches: 12. DNA for the CDR3: TGTGCCAGCAGACACACGGGAACAGGGGGTAATGGCTACACCTTC. Amino acid sequence: CASRHTGTGGNGYTF.

The J gene is TRBJ1-2, the V gene TRBV10-3; possibly TRBD1 for D (6 bases). The CDR3 loop spans 12 amino acids. Germline V CDR1 and CDR2: ENHRY, SYGVKD. V lost 2 bases to trimming and J lost 6 bases, with 7 bases between them. The CDR3 DNA follows: TGTGCCATCAGTGAGACAGGGCATGGCTACACCTTC. Translating it yields CAISETGHGYTF.

This rearrangement joins TRBV29-1 to TRBJ1-4, with 8 bases aligning to TRBD1. From germline, CDR1 is SQVTM and CDR2 ANQGSEA. The CDR3 is made up of 16 amino acids. Losses at the gene ends were 5 bases for V and 6 bases for J; bases not matched to a gene: 14. The CDR3 region is CSVTTGAAGVDEKLFF. The CDR3 DNA sequence: TGCAGCGTTACGACAGGGGCGGCAGGGGTTGATGAAAAACTGTTTTTT.

This clone has ten or more counts. The chain couples TRBV28 to TRBJ2-2; TRBD1 agrees at 7 bases. V trimming: 6 bases; J trimming: 5 bases; junction bases outside the gene matches: 6. CDR1 MDHEN and CDR2 SYDVKM come from the germline V gene. CDR3 size: 14 residues. The CDR3 coding sequence is TGTGCCAGCAGCGACAGGGAACCTACCGGGGAGCTGTTTTTT. Amino acids: CASSDREPTGELFF.

This chain uses TRBV10-2 with TRBJ2-1; TRBD2 matches 12 bases. The CDR3 consists of 17 residues. Looked up from germline, CDR1 is WSHSY and CDR2 is SAAADI. V lost 3 bases to trimming and J lost 7 bases; unmatched junction nucleotides: 10. This CDR3 reads CASSDTSGGPSWNEQFF. CDR3 in DNA: TGCGCCAGCAGTGACACTAGCGGGGGGCCGTCTTGGAATGAGCAGTTCTTC.

This chain uses TRBV19 with TRBJ2-5; unclear D gene. Trimming removed 2 bases at V and 5 bases at J, with 15 bases between. CDR3 size: 15 residues. The germline V gene encodes CDR1 LNHDA and CDR2 SQIVND (reference sequence). This CDR3 is CASSIHLLTIETQYF. Here the CDR3 DNA reads TGTGCCAGTAGTATACATCTCCTGACAATCGAGACCCAGTACTTC.

This clone was counted many times. The chain recombines TRBV30 with TRBJ2-3; 7 positions match TRBD2. The V segment lost 3 bases and the J segment 8 bases; nucleotides outside the gene matches: 14. Germline CDR1 and CDR2: GTSNPN and SVGIG (reference sequence). The CDR3 sequence is 15 residues long. Written as DNA, the CDR3 is TGTGCCTGGAGGCGGGACTTAATACCGGGAGGTACGCAGTATTTT. It is translated as CAWRRDLIPGGTQYF.

The V and J genes are TRBV27 and TRBJ2-7; the match to TRBD1 covers 7 bases. Per germline, CDR1 MNHEY and CDR2 SMNVEV (reference sequence). The CDR3 runs to 13 residues. Trimming cost V 5 bases and J 3 bases; bases outside gene matches: 4. CDR3 amino acids: CASSERDSYEQYF. The CDR3 nucleotides read TGTGCCAGCAGTGAGAGGGACAGCTACGAGCAGTACTTC.

V usage is TRBV13 and J usage is TRBJ2-3, with 7 bases lining up with TRBD1. J gave up 6 bases and V 5 bases, and 11 bases lay outside the gene matches. This CDR3 is built from 15 residues. Per the germline V gene, CDR1 is PRHDT and CDR2 is FYEKMQ (reference sequence). The CDR3 loop is CASSAPWDSSDTQYF. As DNA, the CDR3 is TGTGCCAGCAGCGCGCCCTGGGACAGTTCGGATACGCAGTATTTT.

This clone was recorded many times. The chain couples TRBV7-6 to TRBJ1-3; D is uncertain. Looked up from germline, CDR1 is SGHVS and CDR2 is FNYEAQ. Trimming cost V 3 bases and J 4 bases, with 13 bases left between them. The CDR3 contains 15 residues. CDR3 in amino acids: CASSLEATGGNTIYF. CDR3 nucleotides: TGTGCCAGCAGCTTGGAGGCGACCGGCGGAAACACCATATATTTT.

The J gene is TRBJ2-7, the V gene TRBV5-4, with 7 nucleotides matching TRBD2. V gave up 2 bases and J gave up 0 bases; unmatched junction bases: 2. The germline V gene has CDR1 SGHNT and CDR2 YYREEE (reference sequence). This CDR3 is 14 amino acids long. DNA for the CDR3: TGTGCCAGCAGCTTAAGCGGGGCCTCCTACGAGCAGTACTTC. Protein: CASSLSGASYEQYF.

V usage is TRBV27 and J usage is TRBJ2-7; a weak D match, TRBD1 (6 bases). Germline-derived CDR1 and CDR2 are MNHEY and SMNVEV (reference sequence). Trimming left V 2 bases short and J 3 bases short, with 11 bases between. This CDR3 spans 14 amino acids. The CDR3 bases are TGTGCCAGCAGTTTACAGGGGCGCCTCTACGAGCAGTACTTC. It yields the protein CASSLQGRLYEQYF.

This sequence joins TRBV6-1 and TRBJ1-6; D may be TRBD1 (5 bases). This CDR3 has 15 amino acids. V was trimmed by 2 bases and J by 14 bases, leaving 19 bases between them. The germline gives CDR1 MNHNS, CDR2 SASEGT. CDR3 protein: CASSETRREAVTLHF. The CDR3 DNA is TGTGCCAGCAGTGAAACACGCAGGGAGGCAGTCACCCTCCACTTT.

In this sample, this clone turned up a few times. V is TRBV7-9 and J is TRBJ2-7, with D hard to call. Trimming left V 11 bases short and J 7 bases short, with 9 bases between. This CDR3 region has 9 residues. Germline values: CDR1 SEHNR, CDR2 FQNEAQ (reference sequence). For the CDR3, the DNA is TGTGCCGCAGGTCGGGAGCAGTACTTC. This codes for CAAGREQYF.

J is TRBJ1-3 and V is TRBV19; D is uncertain. The CDR3 is 16 residues long. Trimming left V 3 bases short and J 2 bases short, with 14 bases between. The germline V gene encodes CDR1 LNHDA and CDR2 SQIVND (reference sequence). DNA of the CDR3: TGTGCCAGTAGTATTAGCGGGGTTGGCACTGGAAACACCATATATTTT. Amino acid sequence: CASSISGVGTGNTIYF.

This chain links TRBV11-1 with TRBJ1-4; 10 bases line up with TRBD1. Germline CDR1 and CDR2: SGHAT and FQDESV (reference sequence). This CDR3 is 13 amino acids long. V was pared by 5 bases and J by 8 bases, with 2 bases of the junction left unmatched. The CDR3 sequence: CASSPGQGEKLFF. DNA of the CDR3: TGTGCCAGCAGCCCGGGACAGGGGGAAAAACTGTTTTTT.

A note on this clone: The identical CDR3 is also encoded by other nucleotide sequences in the sample. This chain connects TRBV5-1 to TRBJ1-1; TRBD1 agrees at 7 bases. Germline CDR1 and CDR2: SGHRS and YFSETQ. CDR3 size: 13 residues. Trimming cost V 2 bases and J 4 bases; bases outside gene matches: 2. CDR3 coding DNA: TGCGCCAGCAGCTTTTCAGGGGGCACTGAAGCTTTCTTT. Translating gives CASSFSGGTEAFF.

This rearrangement joins TRBV10-1 to TRBJ2-3; 8 nucleotides agree with TRBD1. The CDR3 length is 20 residues. Germline CDR1 reads WNHNN; CDR2 reads SYGVQD (reference sequence). Trimming at V came to 3 bases and at J to 3 bases, leaving 20 bases not matched to a gene. CDR3 nucleotide sequence: TGCGCCAGCAGTGACCCCAGGATGGACAGGGTCCCCGTGGCAACAGATACGCAGTATTTT. Its translation: CASSDPRMDRVPVATDTQYF.

The V call is TRBV7-3, the J call TRBJ2-4; 10 nucleotides match TRBD2. CDR1 is SGHTA and CDR2 is FQGTGA in the germline V gene. V dropped 4 bases and J dropped 8; count of bases not matched to a gene: 5. The CDR3 runs to 14 residues. In DNA, the CDR3 is TGTGCCAGCAGCTCCAGCGGGGGGGCCCACATTCAGTACTTC. This gives the protein CASSSSGGAHIQYF.

The V call is TRBV4-1, the J call TRBJ2-7; 7 bases align to TRBD2. The trim removed 0 bases at V and 5 bases at J, leaving 4 bases unmatched. The length of the CDR3 is 14 residues. Germline loops: CDR1 MGHRA, CDR2 YSYEKL. For the CDR3, the DNA is TGCGCCAGCAGCCAAGAGGGGACTACGGACGAGCAGTACTTC. This gives the protein CASSQEGTTDEQYF.

About this clone: A much bigger clone sits one base away, suggesting this may be a read error. The chain carries TRBV7-9 and TRBJ1-2; tentatively, D is TRBD1 (6 bases). Per the germline V gene, CDR1 is SEHNR and CDR2 is FQNEAQ (reference sequence). This CDR3 contains 13 residues. This chain's CDR3 is CASRLGQIYGYTF. The CDR3 DNA sequence: TGTGCCAGCAGGTTAGGACAGATCTATGGCTACACCTTC.

This clone has just a few counts. The gene calls are TRBV11-2 and TRBJ2-2; perhaps TRBD1 as D (6 bases). The CDR3 totals 13 residues. Per germline, CDR1 SGHAT and CDR2 FQNNGV. Trimming shortened V by 8 bases and J by 0 bases, and 7 bases separated the two germline ends. The CDR3 is CASGQSNTGELFF. CDR3 nucleotides: TGTGCCAGCGGACAGTCGAACACCGGGGAGCTGTTTTTT.

V gene TRBV4-1 combines with J gene TRBJ2-7; D might be TRBD1 (6 bases). The germline V and J ends were trimmed by 5 bases and 3 bases, with 17 bases remaining between them. Per germline, CDR1 MGHRA and CDR2 YSYEKL. This CDR3 has 15 residues. CDR3 protein: CASSYRAEGYYEQYF. CDR3 in DNA: TGCGCCAGCAGCTACAGGGCTGAAGGATACTACGAGCAGTACTTC.

The gene calls are TRBV11-2 and TRBJ2-1; 12 bases align to TRBD2. The trim removed 5 bases at V and 2 bases at J, leaving 4 bases unmatched. CDR1 SGHAT and CDR2 FQNNGV come from the germline V gene. The CDR3 totals 16 residues. The CDR3 DNA sequence: TGTGCCAGCAGCCCGGCTAGCGGGGGGGCCTACAATGAGCAGTTCTTC. Protein product: CASSPASGGAYNEQFF.

The chain joins TRBV10-1 to TRBJ2-1, with 13 bases fitting TRBD2. CDR3 length: 13 residues. Per the germline V gene, CDR1 is WNHNN and CDR2 is SYGVQD (reference sequence). Unmatched junction bases numbered 6, after V lost 10 bases and J lost 9 bases. The CDR3 DNA is TGCGCCACGGGGACTAGCGGGGCGGGTGAGCAGTTCTTC. Encoded protein: CATGTSGAGEQFF.

The rearrangement joins TRBV5-1 to TRBJ2-7; D possibly corresponds to TRBD2 (5 bases). The germline V and J ends were trimmed by 4 bases and 0 bases, with 14 bases remaining between them. This CDR3 has 15 amino acids. Germline CDR1 is SGHRS and CDR2 is YFSETQ. The CDR3 region is CASSNPGTTSYEQYF. CDR3 bases: TGCGCCAGCAGCAACCCGGGAACTACCTCCTACGAGCAGTACTTC.

In DNA, the CDR3 is TGTGCCAGCAGCCAAGGGACAGGAGGTAATTCACCCCTCCACTTT. It specifies CASSQGTGGNSPLHF. The chain joins TRBV3-1 (or the pseudogene TRBV3-2) to TRBJ1-6, with 7 bases aligning to TRBD1. There are 15 residues in the CDR3. After removal of 1 base from V and 6 bases from J, the junction contained 3 bases not matched to a gene. The germline gives CDR1 LGHDT, CDR2 YNNKEL (reference sequence).

This clone has just a few counts. The chain joins TRBV27 to TRBJ2-6; no clear D gene. The CDR3 is made up of 16 amino acids. V was pared by 3 bases and J by 2 bases, with 11 bases between. The V gene's germline CDR1 is MNHEY and CDR2 SMNVEV (reference sequence). In nucleotides, the CDR3 is TGTGCCAGCAGTTTGGTGTGGGCTGCTGGGGCCAACGTCCTGACTTTC. The encoded protein is CASSLVWAAGANVLTF.

The chain is built from TRBV7-2 and TRBJ2-7; 7 bases map to TRBD2. Germline loops: CDR1 SGHTA, CDR2 FQGNSA. The CDR3 consists of 16 residues. The J segment lost 2 bases and the V segment lost 2 bases, leaving 9 bases of the junction unmatched. CDR3 amino acids: CASSLSSGGGAYEQYF. CDR3 nucleotide sequence: TGTGCCAGCAGCTTAAGTTCCGGCGGGGGTGCCTACGAGCAGTACTTC.